A single sample gave rise to the 23 T cell receptor beta chains below, sequenced in a study of T cell responses to AZD1222 COVID-19 vaccine. Clones were sequenced by immunoSEQ multiplex PCR, and TCRdb holds only the in-frame ones, with some missing. This table holds under 170,000 clones, 90% found once. Sample: peripheral blood, taken 28 days after the second AZD1222 dose. The receptor set was obtained from an adult who received the AZD1222 COVID-19 vaccine.

This chain connects TRBV5-1 to TRBJ1-2, with D unclear. The V end lost 1 base, the J end lost 1 base, and 14 bases lay between the germline ends. There are 16 residues in the CDR3. CDR1 SGHRS and CDR2 YFSETQ come from the germline V gene. The DNA of the CDR3 is TGCGCCAGCAGCTTGATCGGCACCCCTAGTAACTATGGCTACACCTTC. Protein sequence: CASSLIGTPSNYGYTF.

The genes are TRBV15 and TRBJ1-2; no clear D. CDR1 is LNHNV, CDR2 YYDKDF, per germline (reference sequence). The CDR3 has 15 residues. Trimming pared 0 bases from V and 4 bases from J, leaving 12 bases between. The CDR3, as DNA: TGTGCCACCAGCAGAGATGCGGGCCGGGGCTATGGCTACACCTTC. It codes for CATSRDAGRGYGYTF.

The chain employs TRBV10-2 and TRBJ1-1; no clear D. V was trimmed by 3 bases and J by 3 bases, leaving 5 bases between them. Germline assignment: CDR1 WSHSY and CDR2 SAAADI. The CDR3 is 12 amino acids. DNA of the CDR3: TGCGCCAGCAGTGACCCCTACACTGAAGCTTTCTTT. Residues: CASSDPYTEAFF.

The chain employs TRBV5-1 and TRBJ1-6; D is unresolved. Germline values: CDR1 SGHRS, CDR2 YFSETQ. Trimming shortened V by 8 bases and J by 0 bases, and 15 bases separated the two germline ends. The CDR3 extends over 16 amino acids. CDR3 DNA sequence: TGCGCCAGTAGACCTGACGGGAGCTCCTATAATTCACCCCTCCACTTT. Its protein product is CASRPDGSSYNSPLHF.

This sequence joins TRBV11-2 and TRBJ1-5; D gene unclear. Trimming removed 5 bases at V and 1 base at J, with 9 bases between. In germline, CDR1 is SGHAT, CDR2 FQNNGV. CDR3 length: 14 amino acids. In DNA, the CDR3 is TGTGCCAGCAGCGTAGGGTGGAGCAATCAGCCCCAGCATTTT. Its translation is CASSVGWSNQPQHF. Combining the CDR3 with reference TRBV11-2 and TRBJ1-5 gives the whole variable domain EAGVAQSPRYKIIEKRQSVAFWCNPISGHATLYWYQQILGQGPKLLIQFQNNGVVDDSQLPKDRFSAERLKGVDSTLKIQPAKLEDSAVYLCASSVGWSNQPQHFGDGTRLSIL.

The chain joins TRBV18 to TRBJ1-1; TRBD1 matches at 7 bases. The ends lost 4 bases at V and 1 base at J; junction bases unmatched: 3. The germline CDR1 and CDR2 sequences are KGHSH and LQKENI. The CDR3 consists of 14 residues. CDR3 coding DNA: TGTGCCAGCTCACTCAGGGGGGCGAACACTGAAGCTTTCTTT. Amino acid sequence: CASSLRGANTEAFF.

The J gene is TRBJ2-3, the V gene TRBV5-4; 7 bases map to TRBD1. Germline V gives CDR1 SGHNT, CDR2 YYREEE (reference sequence). J lost 2 bases, V lost 4 bases, and 4 bases had no gene match. The CDR3 sequence is 14 residues long. This CDR3 is CASSLGQATDTQYF. CDR3 DNA sequence: TGTGCCAGCAGCCTAGGACAGGCCACAGATACGCAGTATTTT.

The chain recombines TRBV3-1 (or the pseudogene TRBV3-2) with TRBJ1-2; 7 nucleotides line up with TRBD1. The length of the CDR3 is 12 residues. CDR1 and CDR2 from the germline V gene are LGHDT and YNNKEL (reference sequence). V dropped 6 bases and J dropped 7; count of bases not matched to a gene: 5. The CDR3 here is CASSPTGAGYTF. The CDR3 nucleotides read TGTGCCAGCAGTCCCACAGGGGCTGGCTACACCTTC.

The rearrangement joins TRBV5-6 to TRBJ1-6; D remains ambiguous. There are 17 residues in the CDR3. Germline values: CDR1 SGHDT, CDR2 YYEEEE. Trimming took 4 bases from V and 2 from J, leaving 16 bases between them. CDR3 in amino acids: CASSGWAPGAYNSPLHF. CDR3 nucleotide sequence: TGTGCCAGCAGCGGTTGGGCCCCGGGCGCCTATAATTCACCCCTCCACTTT.

The V and J genes are TRBV20-1 and TRBJ1-1, with a possible D match to TRBD1 (5 bases). The CDR3 runs to 11 residues. Germline V CDR1 and CDR2: DFQATT, SNEGSKA (reference sequence). V was clipped by 5 bases and J by 6 bases, with 10 bases between them. The CDR3 nucleotides read TGCAGTGCTGAAAGGGGATCTGAAGCTTTCTTT. Its translation is CSAERGSEAFF.

The chain carries TRBV2 and TRBJ1-4; D is ambiguous. Trimming removed 7 bases from V and 5 bases from J, with 17 bases in between. This CDR3 spans 15 amino acids. The germline V gene has CDR1 SNHLY and CDR2 FYNNEI. CDR3 DNA: TGTGCCAGCACCCCGCACACAGAGTTAAATGAAAAACTGTTTTTT. Translated, it gives CASTPHTELNEKLFF.

This chain joins TRBV27 and TRBJ1-1; no definite D call. Germline V gene data show CDR1 as MNHEY and CDR2 as SMNVEV (reference sequence). V lost 2 bases, J lost 7 bases, and 17 bases lay in between. There are 15 residues in the CDR3. The DNA of the CDR3 is TGTGCCAGCAGTTTAAGCAACCCCCGGAGTGATGAAGCTTTCTTT. Its protein product is CASSLSNPRSDEAFF.

The V call is TRBV6-5, the J call TRBJ2-2; D is perhaps TRBD1 (5 bases). The CDR3 length is 14 residues. Germline V lookup: CDR1 MNHEY, CDR2 SVGAGI. V shed 6 bases and J shed 1 base, with 9 bases lying between them. The CDR3 DNA is TGTGCCAGCAGCCGAGGACAGAACACCGGGGAGCTGTTTTTT. Encoded protein: CASSRGQNTGELFF.

In this sample, this clone turned up a few times. This chain uses TRBV6-1 with TRBJ1-2; 8 bases match TRBD1. V lost 4 bases, J lost 3 bases, and 16 bases stayed unmatched. CDR1 and CDR2 (germline): MNHNS, SASEGT. The CDR3 sequence is 18 residues long. Here the CDR3 reads CASSGRVAGGRLDYGYTF. The CDR3 coding sequence is TGTGCCAGCAGTGGACGGGTGGCAGGGGGCAGATTGGACTATGGCTACACCTTC.

The gene calls are TRBV19 and TRBJ2-6; 8 nucleotides align to TRBD1. Germline V gene lookup returns CDR1 LNHDA and CDR2 SQIVND (reference sequence). This CDR3 has 15 residues. Trimming removed 5 bases from V and 4 bases from J; junction bases left unmatched: 4. The CDR3 DNA reads TGTGCCAGTAGTTCGACAGGGGCCGGGGCCAACGTCCTGACTTTC. This sequence encodes CASSSTGAGANVLTF.

The chain links TRBV30 to TRBJ2-6; TRBD2 matches at 7 bases. J gave up 0 bases and V 1 base, and 18 bases lay outside the gene matches. This CDR3 comprises 21 residues. The V gene's germline CDR1 is GTSNPN and CDR2 SVGIG (reference sequence). The CDR3, as DNA: TGTGCCTGGAGTGGACTCGGCGGGAGTATTGGGAATCCCTCTGGGGCCAACGTCCTGACTTTC. Protein product: CAWSGLGGSIGNPSGANVLTF. The full variable domain, in which reference TRBV30 and TRBJ2-6 provide the parts outside the CDR3, is SQTIHQWPATLVQPVGSPLSLECTVEGTSNPNLYWYRQAAGRGLQLLFYSVGIGQISSEVPQNLSASRPQDRQFILSSKKLLLSDSGFYLCAWSGLGGSIGNPSGANVLTFGAGSRLTVL.

This clone has just a few counts. DNA of the CDR3: TGTGCCAGCAGTGAATTAGTCGGGGGCCGAAGCAATCAGCCCCAGCATTTT. This encodes CASSELVGGRSNQPQHF. This rearrangement joins TRBV6-1 to TRBJ1-5, with D perhaps matching TRBD1 (6 bases). The length of the CDR3 is 17 residues. Germline V gives CDR1 MNHNS, CDR2 SASEGT. V was shortened by 2 bases and J by 1 base, with 15 bases between the two germline ends.

This clone was counted once. J is TRBJ1-6 and V is TRBV11-2; 8 bases align to TRBD1. The CDR3 runs 15 residues. V shed 2 bases, J shed 12 bases, and the junction held 9 bases outside the gene matches. Germline V lookup: CDR1 SGHAT, CDR2 FQNNGV. The CDR3 coding sequence is TGTGCCAGCAGCTTACGGGCAGGGGGCGCGAAACCCCTCCACTTT. Protein sequence: CASSLRAGGAKPLHF.

This clone has a single count. V usage is TRBV28 and J usage is TRBJ1-6; D is ambiguous. V was trimmed by 4 bases and J by 8 bases, leaving 9 bases between them. The CDR3 sequence is 13 residues long. Per the germline V gene, CDR1 is MDHEN and CDR2 is SYDVKM. CDR3 coding DNA: TGTGCCAGCAGTTCCGCTACGGATTCACCCCTCCACTTT. Translation gives CASSSATDSPLHF.

The chain uses TRBV6-5 and TRBJ2-7; D uncertain. The V gene's germline CDR1 is MNHEY and CDR2 SVGAGI. Trimming shortened V by 1 base and J by 0 bases, and 7 bases separated the two germline ends. This CDR3 is 14 amino acids long. The CDR3 coding sequence is TGTGCCAGCAGTTACTGGCTAACCTCCTACGAGCAGTACTTC. Its translation is CASSYWLTSYEQYF.

The chain recombines TRBV2 with TRBJ2-7; D not resolved. The length of the CDR3 is 15 residues. Trimming left V 6 bases short and J 0 bases short, with 15 bases between. Germline V CDR1 and CDR2: SNHLY, FYNNEI. The CDR3 is CASRGNYHTSYEQYF. CDR3 sequence (DNA): TGTGCCAGCAGGGGAAACTACCATACCTCCTACGAGCAGTACTTC.

As DNA, the CDR3 is TGTGCCAGCAGCCAAGTGACCGGGGAGCAGTACTTC. Its translation is CASSQVTGEQYF. The chain employs TRBV3-1 (or the pseudogene TRBV3-2) and TRBJ2-7, with D unresolved. Trimming left V 1 base short and J 7 bases short, with 8 bases between. In germline, CDR1 is LGHDT, CDR2 YNNKEL (reference sequence). There are 12 residues in the CDR3.

The chain links TRBV27 to TRBJ2-7; TRBD1 might be the D (5 bases). Germline V gene sequence: CDR1 MNHEY, CDR2 SMNVEV (reference sequence). CDR3 length equals 16 residues. V lost 5 bases, J lost 4 bases, and 21 bases lay in between. CDR3 bases: TGTGCCAGCAGTACCCGTTGGGGCCTGCGGACGTACGAGCAGTACTTC. Amino acid sequence: CASSTRWGLRTYEQYF.